This T cell receptor (beta chain) was recorded in a study of Ad26.COV2.S vaccination and SARS-CoV-2 variants. Losses at the gene ends were 3 bases for V and 4 bases for J; bases not matched to a gene: 12. CDR3 length: 16 residues. The germline CDR1 and CDR2 sequences are SGDLS and YYNGEE. The data were produced by immunoSEQ multiplex PCR, yet TCRdb's version contains in-frame clones alone and is incomplete. The sample shows approximately 340,000 clones, around 90% of them seen only once. The source is a human donor who had recovered from COVID-19. The chain carries TRBV9 and TRBJ1-2; the match to TRBD1 covers 7 bases. The sequencing used peripheral blood, collected after recovery from COVID-19. The CDR3 bases are TGTGCCAGCAGCGCAGTGCGAACAGGGGAGGGCTATGGCTACACCTTC. Translated: CASSAVRTGEGYGYTF.